Each of the 13 T cell receptor beta chains below was sequenced from the same sample in a study of CD8 T cells in ankylosing spondylitis. Their specific antigens are unknown. Via MiXCR, TCRdb re-called the 5' RACE reads, giving one row per CDR3 protein. Of roughly 700,000 distinct CDR3 sequences in the sample, 15% to 20% were seen once. Study-wide results and limits: Within ankylosing spondylitis blood, a TCR beta motif made up of eight or nine highly homologous variants appeared to be characteristic.

The sample consisted of blood, either unsorted or a sorted T cell fraction (not recorded which). The receptors shown here come from a male donor with ankylosing spondylitis.

This chain joins TRBV6-1 and TRBJ1-4, with no clear D. Germline lookup yields CDR1 MNHNS and CDR2 SASEGT. V dropped 0 bases and J dropped 13 bases, with 12 bases sitting between them. This CDR3 has 13 residues. CDR3 DNA: TGTGCCAGCAGTGAAGCGAGGGTCGGGAGACTGTTTTTT. Its protein product is CASSEARVGRLFF.

This chain joins TRBV20-1 and TRBJ1-1, with D tentatively TRBD1 (5 bases). Trimming pared 0 bases from V and 1 base from J, leaving 6 bases between. The germline CDR1 and CDR2 sequences are DFQATT and SNEGSKA (reference sequence). The CDR3 contains 13 residues. The CDR3 sequence: CSAREDTNTEAFF. CDR3 sequence (DNA): TGCAGTGCTAGAGAGGACACGAACACTGAAGCTTTCTTT.

The chain is built from TRBV29-1 and TRBJ2-7; perhaps TRBD2 as D (6 bases). With 3 bases removed from V and 3 bases from J, the gap between germline ends came to 18 bases. CDR3 length: 15 amino acids. Germline V gene data show CDR1 as SQVTM and CDR2 as ANQGSEA. The CDR3 sequence: CSVEGEAGVGYEQYF. CDR3 coding DNA: TGCAGCGTTGAGGGGGAAGCGGGTGTTGGCTACGAGCAGTACTTC.

This clonotype was counted many times. The rearrangement joins TRBV7-8 to TRBJ1-3; 8 nucleotides line up with TRBD1. V dropped 5 bases and J dropped 4; count of bases not matched to a gene: 10. CDR1 is SGHVS, CDR2 FQNEAQ, per germline. The CDR3 contains 16 residues. CDR3 nucleotides: TGTGCCAGCAGCCCCCGGGACAGGACAAGCGGAAACACCATATATTTT. Protein product: CASSPRDRTSGNTIYF.

This chain uses TRBV4-1 with TRBJ2-1, with no clear D. Germline CDR1 reads MGHRA; CDR2 reads YSYEKL. This CDR3 has 15 residues. The V end was cut by 5 bases, the J end by 11 bases, with 22 bases between. CDR3 residues: CASSSSYTGTPKQFF. In DNA form, the CDR3 reads TGCGCCAGCAGCTCAAGTTATACCGGCACACCGAAGCAGTTCTTC.

V is TRBV6-2 or TRBV6-3 and J is TRBJ2-3, with TRBD1 matching 7 bases. Germline CDR1 is MNHEY and CDR2 is SVGEGT. This CDR3 has 19 amino acids. Trimming removed 5 bases from V and 4 bases from J; junction bases left unmatched: 21. DNA of the CDR3: TGTGCCAGCAGTCCTCAGGACTCAAGGATAGCTACAGGGGCAGATACGCAGTATTTT. It codes for CASSPQDSRIATGADTQYF.

The rearrangement joins TRBV5-5 to TRBJ2-6; unclear D gene. The length of the CDR3 is 15 residues. The germline gives CDR1 SGHKS, CDR2 YYEKEE (reference sequence). Trimming took off 3 bases at V and 2 bases at J, with 9 bases between the two ends. CDR3 DNA: TGTGCCAGCAGCTCTACAAATACTGGGGCCAACGTCCTGACTTTC. This codes for CASSSTNTGANVLTF.

The rearrangement joins TRBV10-3 to TRBJ1-3; TRBD1 might be the D (6 bases). The CDR3 has 14 amino acids. Germline V gene sequence: CDR1 ENHRY, CDR2 SYGVKD. Trimming removed 6 bases from V and 2 bases from J, with 11 bases in between. CDR3 sequence: CAIRDPGAGNTIYF. As DNA, the CDR3 is TGTGCCATCAGGGATCCAGGGGCTGGAAACACCATATATTTT.

This chain links TRBV2 with TRBJ2-5; 10 bases match TRBD2. The CDR3 covers 14 residues. The J segment lost 3 bases and the V segment lost 7 bases, leaving 5 bases of the junction unmatched. Germline-derived CDR1 and CDR2 are SNHLY and FYNNEI. CDR3 residues: CASKREGIKETQYF. CDR3 in DNA: TGTGCCAGCAAGCGGGAGGGCATTAAAGAGACCCAGTACTTC.

Comment on this clonotype: One junction end disagrees with the germline gene, perhaps due to a read error. The gene calls are TRBV10-2 and TRBJ1-1, with TRBD1 matching 9 bases. The germline V gene has CDR1 WSHSY and CDR2 SAAADI. The CDR3 runs 11 residues. CDR3 amino acids: CASSETRDRVF. The CDR3 bases are TGCGCCAGCAGTGAGACCCGGGACAGGGTGTTT.

The genes are TRBV20-1 and TRBJ2-1; 10 bases align to TRBD2. This CDR3 has 14 residues. The germline V gene has CDR1 DFQATT and CDR2 SNEGSKA (reference sequence). With V trimmed by 6 bases and J by 5 bases, 7 bases remained unmatched. This chain's CDR3 is CSAKASGRNNEQFF. CDR3 in DNA: TGCAGTGCAAAAGCTAGCGGGAGAAACAATGAGCAGTTCTTC.

In this sample, this clonotype turned up a few times. V is TRBV20-1 and J is TRBJ2-4, with D possibly matching TRBD1 (5 bases). The CDR3 extends over 16 amino acids. Trimming removed 1 base from V and 1 base from J, with 14 bases in between. CDR1 DFQATT and CDR2 SNEGSKA come from the germline V gene (reference sequence). DNA for the CDR3: TGCAGTGCTAGAGGGTATGGGGCGAGGGCCAAAAACATTCAGTACTTC. Translating gives CSARGYGARAKNIQYF.

The V gene is TRBV11-2, the J gene TRBJ2-1; 9 bases map to TRBD1. The CDR3 extends over 16 amino acids. CDR1 SGHAT and CDR2 FQNNGV come from the germline V gene. V dropped 5 bases and J dropped 4; count of bases not matched to a gene: 9. CDR3 loop: CASSVPAGQGYNEQFF. CDR3 DNA sequence: TGTGCCAGCAGCGTCCCTGCGGGACAGGGTTACAATGAGCAGTTCTTC. Complete variable domain (other parts from reference TRBV11-2 and TRBJ2-1): EAGVAQSPRYKIIEKRQSVAFWCNPISGHATLYWYQQILGQGPKLLIQFQNNGVVDDSQLPKDRFSAERLKGVDSTLKIQPAKLEDSAVYLCASSVPAGQGYNEQFFGPGTRLTVL.